A selection of T cell receptor beta chains follows, all from one sample in a study of T cell changes during pregnancy in multiple sclerosis. Data came from immunoSEQ multiplex PCR; TCRdb stores just in-frame clones and leaves some out. The data hold tens of thousands of clones, with 94% observed a single time. This specimen consisted of peripheral blood, obtained in the third trimester of pregnancy. The receptors shown here come from a female donor with multiple sclerosis, enrolled in a pregnancy study. CDR3s include the opening cysteine and the closing phenylalanine or tryptophan. The D gene is left open where the match is weak. Clone size, where shown, is once, few, many, or a class for clones that have expanded.

D gene	clone size	J gene	V gene	CDR3 protein	CDR3 DNA
NA	NA	TRBJ1-6	TRBV6-1	CASSEGRLSSYNSPLHF	TGTGCCAGCAGTGAGGGGCGGTTGAGCTCCTATAATTCACCCCTCCACTTT
NA	few	TRBJ1-1	TRBV11-3	CASSRTMNTEAFF	TGTGCCAGCAGCCGAACAATGAACACTGAAGCTTTCTTT
TRBD1	NA	TRBJ1-5	TRBV19	CASSPASGGLDQPQHF	TGTGCCAGTAGTCCTGCCTCAGGGGGACTGGATCAGCCCCAGCATTTT
TRBD1	NA	TRBJ1-4	TRBV15	CATSRDRTGGKEKLFF	TGTGCCACCAGCAGAGATAGAACAGGGGGTAAAGAAAAACTGTTTTTT
TRBD1	NA	TRBJ2-7	TRBV7-9	CATSTGADEQYF	TGTGCCACCTCGACAGGGGCAGACGAGCAGTACTTC
NA	NA	TRBJ1-1	TRBV27	CASRDMKGWDEAFF	TGTGCCAGCAGGGACATGAAGGGCTGGGATGAAGCTTTCTTT
NA	NA	TRBJ2-7	TRBV2	CATQLGGGPMAEQYF	TGTGCCACCCAGCTGGGTGGGGGCCCGATGGCCGAGCAGTACTTC
TRBD1	NA	TRBJ2-2	TRBV6-6	CATKQGAGELFF	TGTGCCACCAAGCAGGGGGCCGGGGAGCTGTTTTTT
TRBD2	NA	TRBJ2-5	TRBV27	CASSSRLAGVETQYF	TGTGCCAGCAGTTCACGACTAGCGGGGGTGGAGACCCAGTACTTC
NA	NA	TRBJ1-1	TRBV7-2	CASSLVVTNTEAFF	TGTGCCAGCAGCTTAGTGGTCACAAACACTGAAGCTTTCTTT
NA	NA	TRBJ1-2	TRBV30	CAWSGQGIYGYTF	TGTGCCTGGAGTGGGCAGGGGATCTATGGCTACACCTTC
NA	NA	TRBJ1-1	TRBV5-5	CASSLASNTEAFF	TGTGCCAGCAGCTTGGCGTCGAACACTGAAGCTTTCTTT
TRBD2	NA	TRBJ2-3	TRBV9	CASSVGASGGFTDTQYF	TGTGCCAGCAGCGTAGGTGCCAGCGGGGGGTTCACAGATACGCAGTATTTT
NA	NA	TRBJ2-5	TRBV2	CASSKGDELETQYF	TGTGCCAGCAGTAAGGGGGACGAATTAGAGACCCAGTACTTC
TRBD1	NA	TRBJ1-1	TRBV11-2	CASSVRQGDGYRTEAFF	TGTGCCAGCAGTGTTCGACAGGGGGACGGGTATCGCACTGAAGCTTTCTTT
TRBD1	NA	TRBJ1-2	TRBV7-6	CASSLHHLGTGDGYTF	TGTGCCAGCAGCTTGCACCATTTAGGGACAGGGGACGGCTACACCTTC
NA	NA	TRBJ2-5	TRBV6-5	CASSYSNWGVGETQYF	TGTGCCAGCAGTTACTCGAACTGGGGGGTGGGAGAGACCCAGTACTTC
NA	NA	TRBJ2-2	TRBV5-1	CASSFTGTSDPTGELFF	TGCGCCAGCAGCTTCACCGGGACTTCAGACCCGACCGGGGAGCTGTTTTTT
TRBD1	NA	TRBJ1-1	TRBV7-9	CASSQTPTGHTEAFF	TGTGCCAGCAGCCAAACCCCGACAGGGCACACTGAAGCTTTCTTT
NA	NA	TRBJ1-3	TRBV19	CATSDSFGNTIYF	TGTGCCACATCGGACAGCTTTGGAAACACCATATATTTT
TRBD1	NA	TRBJ1-3	TRBV6-5	CASSRTQGTGNTIYF	TGTGCCAGCAGTCGTACACAGGGGACTGGAAACACCATATATTTT